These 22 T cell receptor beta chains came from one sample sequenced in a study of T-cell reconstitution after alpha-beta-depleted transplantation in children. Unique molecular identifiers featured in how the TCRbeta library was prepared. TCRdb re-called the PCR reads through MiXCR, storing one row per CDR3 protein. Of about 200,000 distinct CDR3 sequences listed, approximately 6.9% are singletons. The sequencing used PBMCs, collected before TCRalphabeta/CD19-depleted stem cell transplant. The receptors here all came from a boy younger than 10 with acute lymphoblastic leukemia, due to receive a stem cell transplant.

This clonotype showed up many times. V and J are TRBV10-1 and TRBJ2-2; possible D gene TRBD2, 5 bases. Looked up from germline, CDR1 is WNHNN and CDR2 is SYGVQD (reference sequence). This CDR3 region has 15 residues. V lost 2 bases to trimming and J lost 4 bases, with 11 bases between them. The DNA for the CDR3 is TGCGCCAGCAGTGAGAATCGACGGGGCACCGGGGAGCTGTTTTTT. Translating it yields CASSENRRGTGELFF.

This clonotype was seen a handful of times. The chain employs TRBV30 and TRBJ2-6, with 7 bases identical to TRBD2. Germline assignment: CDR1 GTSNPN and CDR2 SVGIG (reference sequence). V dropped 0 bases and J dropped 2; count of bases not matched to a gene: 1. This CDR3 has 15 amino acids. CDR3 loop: CAWSVGGAGANVLTF. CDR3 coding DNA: TGTGCCTGGAGTGTTGGGGGGGCTGGGGCCAACGTCCTGACTTTC.

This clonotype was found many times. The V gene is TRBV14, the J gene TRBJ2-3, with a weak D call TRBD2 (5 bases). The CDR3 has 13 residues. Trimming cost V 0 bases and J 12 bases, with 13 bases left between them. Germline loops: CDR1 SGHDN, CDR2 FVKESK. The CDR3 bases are TGTGCCAGCAGCCAAGATTTCCGGGAAGTTCAGTATTTT. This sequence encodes CASSQDFREVQYF.

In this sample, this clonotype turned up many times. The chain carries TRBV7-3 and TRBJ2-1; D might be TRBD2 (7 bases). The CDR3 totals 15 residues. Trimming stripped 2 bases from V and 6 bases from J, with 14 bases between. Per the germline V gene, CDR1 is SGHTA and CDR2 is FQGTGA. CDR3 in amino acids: CASSLGRGATNEQFF. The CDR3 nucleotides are TGTGCCAGCAGCTTAGGTCGGGGGGCCACCAATGAGCAGTTCTTC.

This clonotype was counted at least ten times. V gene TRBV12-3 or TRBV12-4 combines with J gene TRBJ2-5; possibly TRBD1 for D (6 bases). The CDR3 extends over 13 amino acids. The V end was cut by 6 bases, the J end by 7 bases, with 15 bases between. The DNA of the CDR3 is TGTGCCAGCAGGGGACAAAGTAAAGGGACCCAGTACTTC. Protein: CASRGQSKGTQYF.

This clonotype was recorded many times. In nucleotides, the CDR3 is TGTGCCAGCAGCTTGGGGACTAGCGGGACCGATGAGCAGTTCTTC. Its translation: CASSLGTSGTDEQFF. V is TRBV7-7 and J is TRBJ2-1; 13 positions agree with TRBD2. This CDR3 is 15 amino acids long. The V and J ends lost 3 bases and 8 bases, in that order; junction bases with no gene match: 4. Germline V gene sequence: CDR1 SSHAT, CDR2 FNYEAQ (reference sequence).

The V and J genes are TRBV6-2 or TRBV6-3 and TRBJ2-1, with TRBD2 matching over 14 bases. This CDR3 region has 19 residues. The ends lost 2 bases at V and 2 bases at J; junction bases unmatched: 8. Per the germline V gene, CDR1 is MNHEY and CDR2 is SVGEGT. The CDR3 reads CASSYETSGGAGTYNEQFF. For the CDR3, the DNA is TGTGCCAGCAGTTACGAGACTAGCGGGGGGGCTGGTACCTACAATGAGCAGTTCTTC.

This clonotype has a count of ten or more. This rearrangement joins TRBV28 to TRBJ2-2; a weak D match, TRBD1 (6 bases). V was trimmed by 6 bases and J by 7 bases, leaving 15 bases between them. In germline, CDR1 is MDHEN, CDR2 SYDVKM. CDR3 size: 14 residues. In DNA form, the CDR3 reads TGTGCCAGCAGATATAGTGGGGGACACGGGGAGCTGTTTTTT. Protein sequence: CASRYSGGHGELFF.

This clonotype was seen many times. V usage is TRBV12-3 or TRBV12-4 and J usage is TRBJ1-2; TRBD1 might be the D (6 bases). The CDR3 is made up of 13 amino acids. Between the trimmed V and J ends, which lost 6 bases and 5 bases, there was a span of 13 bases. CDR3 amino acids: CASSNGRGYGYTF. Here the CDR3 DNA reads TGTGCCAGCAGCAACGGCAGGGGTTATGGCTACACCTTC.

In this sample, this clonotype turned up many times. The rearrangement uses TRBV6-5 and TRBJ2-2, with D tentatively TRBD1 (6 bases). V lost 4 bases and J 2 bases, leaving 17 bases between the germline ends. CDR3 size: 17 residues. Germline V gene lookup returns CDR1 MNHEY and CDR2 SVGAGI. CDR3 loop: CASSFHYGTPNTGELFF. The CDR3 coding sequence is TGTGCCAGCAGTTTCCATTACGGGACACCTAACACCGGGGAGCTGTTTTTT.

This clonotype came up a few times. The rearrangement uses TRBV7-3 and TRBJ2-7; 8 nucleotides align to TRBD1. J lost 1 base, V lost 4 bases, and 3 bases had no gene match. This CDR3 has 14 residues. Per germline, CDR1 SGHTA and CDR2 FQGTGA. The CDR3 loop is CASSSTGDSYEQYF. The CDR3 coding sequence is TGTGCCAGCAGCTCGACAGGGGATTCCTACGAGCAGTACTTC.

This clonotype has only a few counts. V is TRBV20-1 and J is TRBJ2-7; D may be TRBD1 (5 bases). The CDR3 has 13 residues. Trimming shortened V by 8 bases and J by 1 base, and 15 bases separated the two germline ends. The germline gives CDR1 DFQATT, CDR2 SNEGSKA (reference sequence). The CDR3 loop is CSSPPSGSYEQYF. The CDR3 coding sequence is TGCAGTTCCCCCCCTTCAGGGTCCTACGAGCAGTACTTC.

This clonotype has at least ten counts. The CDR3 DNA reads as TGTGCCAGCAGTTTAACTAGCGGGGAGGGTGAGCAGTTCTTC. The encoded protein is CASSLTSGEGEQFF. The chain couples TRBV28 to TRBJ2-1; 10 positions agree with TRBD2. The CDR3 has 14 residues. The germline V gene encodes CDR1 MDHEN and CDR2 SYDVKM. V lost 2 bases and J lost 9; bases outside the gene matches: 4.

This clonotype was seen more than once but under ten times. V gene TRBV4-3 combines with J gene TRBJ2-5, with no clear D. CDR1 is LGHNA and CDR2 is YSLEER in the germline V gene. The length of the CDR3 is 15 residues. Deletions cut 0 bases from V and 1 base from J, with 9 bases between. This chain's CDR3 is CASSQDGTAQETQYF. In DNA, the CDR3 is TGCGCCAGCAGCCAAGATGGAACGGCCCAAGAGACCCAGTACTTC.

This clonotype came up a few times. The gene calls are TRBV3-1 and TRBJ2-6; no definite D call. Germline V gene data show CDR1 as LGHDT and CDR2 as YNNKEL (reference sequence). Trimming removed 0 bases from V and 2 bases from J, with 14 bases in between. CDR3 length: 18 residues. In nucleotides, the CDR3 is TGTGCCAGCAGCCAAGATCTCTTTAGGGCTCCTGGGGCCAACGTCCTGACTTTC. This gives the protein CASSQDLFRAPGANVLTF. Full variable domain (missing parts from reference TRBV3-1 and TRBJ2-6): DTAVSQTPKYLVTQMGNDKSIKCEQNLGHDTMYWYKQDSKKFLKIMFSYNNKELIINETVPNRFSPKSPDKAHLNLHINSLELGDSAVYFCASSQDLFRAPGANVLTFGAGSRLTVL.

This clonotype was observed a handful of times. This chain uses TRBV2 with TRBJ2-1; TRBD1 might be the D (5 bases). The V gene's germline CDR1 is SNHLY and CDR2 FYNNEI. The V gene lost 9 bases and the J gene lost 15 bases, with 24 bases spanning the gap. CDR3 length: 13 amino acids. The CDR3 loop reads CASTPAQDGSWFF. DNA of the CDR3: TGTGCCAGTACGCCCGCACAGGACGGGTCATGGTTCTTC.

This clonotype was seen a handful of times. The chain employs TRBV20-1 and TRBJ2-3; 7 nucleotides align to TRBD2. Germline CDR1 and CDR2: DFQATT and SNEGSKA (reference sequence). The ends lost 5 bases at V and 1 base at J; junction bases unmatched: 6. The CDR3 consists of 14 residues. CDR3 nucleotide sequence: TGCAGTGCTCGCAGGAGCGGGGGCACAGATACGCAGTATTTT. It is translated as CSARRSGGTDTQYF.

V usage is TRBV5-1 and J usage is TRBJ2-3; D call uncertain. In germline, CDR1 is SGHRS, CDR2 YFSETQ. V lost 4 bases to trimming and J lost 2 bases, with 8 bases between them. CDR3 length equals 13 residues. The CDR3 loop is CASSLSLTDTQYF. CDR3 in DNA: TGCGCCAGCAGCCTCAGCCTCACAGATACGCAGTATTTT.

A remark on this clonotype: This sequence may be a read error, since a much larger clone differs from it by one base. The CDR3 nucleotides read TGCAGTGCTAGGAGTGCGACCCAGTACTTC. Translating gives CSARSATQYF. The rearrangement joins TRBV20-1 to TRBJ2-5; D gene ambiguous. CDR1 is DFQATT and CDR2 is SNEGSKA in the germline V gene (reference sequence). With 3 bases removed from V and 7 bases from J, the gap between germline ends came to 6 bases. The CDR3 has 10 residues.

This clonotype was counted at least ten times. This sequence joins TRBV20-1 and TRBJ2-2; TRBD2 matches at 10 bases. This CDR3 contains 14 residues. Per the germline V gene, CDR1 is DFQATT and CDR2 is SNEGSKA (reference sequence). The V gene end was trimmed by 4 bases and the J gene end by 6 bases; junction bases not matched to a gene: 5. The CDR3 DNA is TGCAGTGCTATAAAGCGGGAGGGCCCCGGGGAGCTGTTTTTT. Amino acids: CSAIKREGPGELFF.

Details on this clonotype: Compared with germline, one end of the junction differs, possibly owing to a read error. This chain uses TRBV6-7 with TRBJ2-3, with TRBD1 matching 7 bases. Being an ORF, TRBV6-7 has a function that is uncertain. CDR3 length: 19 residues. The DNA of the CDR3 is TGTGCCCGCAGTTTAGACTTCTTACCGGGACAGACCCCCACAGATACGCAGTATTTT. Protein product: CARSLDFLPGQTPTDTQYF.

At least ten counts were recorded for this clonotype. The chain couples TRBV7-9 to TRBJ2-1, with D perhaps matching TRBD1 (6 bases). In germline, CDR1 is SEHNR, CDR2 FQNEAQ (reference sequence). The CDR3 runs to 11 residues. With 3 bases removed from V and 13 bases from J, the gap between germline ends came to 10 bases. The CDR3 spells CASSLPGQQFF. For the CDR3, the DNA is TGTGCCAGCAGCTTGCCGGGACAACAGTTCTTC.